This is a list of T cell receptor beta chains from one sample in a study of cytomegalovirus exposure and HLA in healthy donors. Libraries were prepared by immunoSEQ multiplex PCR; TCRdb keeps only in-frame clonotypes and omits some of them. The sample contains hundreds of thousands of clones, more than 60% of which appear only once. Sequenced material: PBMCs. These receptors were collected from a woman aged 55-69 years in good health and CMV-seropositive. Each CDR3 is given with its conserved first and last residue. The order of the fields is clone size, D gene, J gene, V gene, CDR3 protein, CDR3 DNA. A D gene is named only where the DNA matches it firmly. For some rows the clone size is stated as once, few or many, or as a class when expanded; others skip it.

size: NA
D: NA
J: TRBJ1-3
V: TRBV18
CDR3: CASSPSDSSSGNTIYF
DNA: TGTGCCAGCTCACCATCCGACTCCTCCTCTGGAAACACCATATATTTT

size: NA
D: TRBD1
J: TRBJ1-2
V: TRBV28
CDR3: CASLDRTNYGYTF
DNA: TGTGCCAGCCTGGACAGGACTAACTATGGCTACACCTTC

size: NA
D: TRBD1
J: TRBJ1-1
V: TRBV10-3
CDR3: CAINRGQGNTEAFF
DNA: TGTGCCATCAACAGGGGACAGGGGAACACTGAAGCTTTCTTT

size: NA
D: NA
J: TRBJ1-5
V: TRBV6-5
CDR3: CASSYSGASRWPQHF
DNA: TGTGCCAGCAGTTACTCAGGGGCTTCAAGGTGGCCCCAGCATTTT

size: NA
D: NA
J: TRBJ1-2
V: TRBV5-1
CDR3: CASGSGGLNYGYTF
DNA: TGCGCCAGCGGTTCTGGGGGGTTAAACTATGGCTACACCTTC

size: NA
D: TRBD1
J: TRBJ2-7
V: TRBV27
CDR3: CASSPQGTGAYEQYF
DNA: TGTGCCAGCAGTCCCCAAGGGACAGGGGCCTACGAGCAGTACTTC

size: few
D: TRBD1
J: TRBJ1-6
V: TRBV5-4
CDR3: CASSLGGQGTSPLHF
DNA: TGTGCCAGCAGCTTGGGGGGACAGGGGACTTCACCCCTCCACTTT

size: NA
D: NA
J: TRBJ2-7
V: TRBV6-5
CDR3: CASSYSSYGSSYEQYF
DNA: TGTGCCAGCAGTTACTCCTCATACGGGAGCTCCTACGAGCAGTACTTC

size: NA
D: NA
J: TRBJ1-4
V: TRBV7-2
CDR3: CASSPHETGKLFF
DNA: TGTGCCAGCAGCCCACATGAGACGGGGAAACTGTTTTTT

size: NA
D: NA
J: TRBJ1-3
V: TRBV6-6
CDR3: CASSQGLNSGNTIYF
DNA: TGTGCCAGCAGTCAGGGGCTTAACTCTGGAAACACCATATATTTT

size: NA
D: NA
J: TRBJ2-1
V: TRBV7-8
CDR3: CASSLVNEFEQFF
DNA: TGTGCCAGCAGCTTAGTTAACGAGTTTGAGCAGTTCTTC

size: few
D: NA
J: TRBJ2-5
V: TRBV6-1
CDR3: CASRVSPGDGETQYF
DNA: TGTGCCAGCAGAGTGAGTCCAGGGGACGGTGAGACCCAGTACTTC

size: NA
D: TRBD2
J: TRBJ2-2
V: TRBV6-6
CDR3: CASNYLAGNTGELFF
DNA: TGTGCCAGCAATTATCTAGCGGGGAACACCGGGGAGCTGTTTTTT

size: NA
D: NA
J: TRBJ2-2
V: TRBV28
CDR3: CASRPLPGFTGELFF
DNA: TGTGCCAGCAGACCCCTTCCAGGGTTCACCGGGGAGCTGTTTTTT

size: once
D: TRBD2
J: TRBJ2-5
V: TRBV30
CDR3: CASSGGETQYF
DNA: TGTGCCTCCTCGGGGGGGGAGACCCAGTACTTC